This section outlines one T cell receptor beta chain sequence together with its context. As originally analysed: Reference gene primer amplification gave nucleated cell count estimates. TCRdb's table, derived via immunoSEQ multiplex PCR, lists solely in-frame clones and lacks some. V and J calls and clone size are those listed in that table; D and trimming were worked out from the DNA. Of 120,000 or so clones listed, 69% are singletons. Germline V gene lookup returns CDR1 MDHEN and CDR2 SYDVKM. V trimming: 6 bases; J trimming: 1 base; junction bases outside the gene matches: 3. CDR3 length equals 14 residues. The data derive from a study of blood T cell repertoires in COVID-19. Study in general: COVID-19 samples from acute and convalescent phases originated in the United States, Italy and Spain. PBMCs, B-cell-depleted T cells, or T cells provided the cDNA or gDNA that made up the material.

The receptor comes from a woman between 65 and 79 years old with acute or convalescent COVID-19. The source material was peripheral blood. V is TRBV28 and J is TRBJ1-1; 9 positions agree with TRBD1. The CDR3 DNA is TGTGCCAGCAGGAGACAGGGGGGGAACACTGAAGCTTTCTTT. Residues: CASRRQGGNTEAFF.